The sequence of this TCR beta chain was determined in a study of CD8 T cells in ankylosing spondylitis. Within the sample, this clonotype is medium-sized. The CDR3 contains 18 residues. CDR1 and CDR2 from the germline V gene are SGHTA and FQGTGA. Germline trimming cut 5 bases from V and 4 bases from J; bases unmatched to any gene: 18. Each CDR3 protein gets one entry after TCRdb re-called the 5' RACE reads with MiXCR. Here the sample spans around 150,000 distinct CDR3 sequences, around 18% being singletons. The receptor was derived from a male donor with ankylosing spondylitis or in good health (not recorded which). The chain uses TRBV7-3 and TRBJ2-3, with 7 bases identical to TRBD2. The sequencing input was blood, either unsorted or a sorted T cell fraction (not recorded which). The CDR3, as DNA: TGTGCCAGCAGCCCGGGACCTAGGTCGGGGAGGGCCCCAGATACGCAGTATTTT. Its translation is CASSPGPRSGRAPDTQYF.